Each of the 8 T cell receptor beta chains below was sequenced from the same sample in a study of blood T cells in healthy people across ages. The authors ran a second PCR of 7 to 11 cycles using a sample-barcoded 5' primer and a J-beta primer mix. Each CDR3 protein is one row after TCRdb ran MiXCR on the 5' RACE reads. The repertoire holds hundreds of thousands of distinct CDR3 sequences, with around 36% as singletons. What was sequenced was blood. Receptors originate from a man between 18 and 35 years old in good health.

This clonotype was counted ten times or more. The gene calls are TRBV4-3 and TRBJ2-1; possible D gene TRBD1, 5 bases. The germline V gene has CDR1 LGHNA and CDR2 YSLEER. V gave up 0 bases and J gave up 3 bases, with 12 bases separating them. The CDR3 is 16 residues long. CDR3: CASSQDSQGNYNEQFF. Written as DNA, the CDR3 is TGCGCCAGCAGCCAAGATTCGCAGGGAAACTACAATGAGCAGTTCTTC.

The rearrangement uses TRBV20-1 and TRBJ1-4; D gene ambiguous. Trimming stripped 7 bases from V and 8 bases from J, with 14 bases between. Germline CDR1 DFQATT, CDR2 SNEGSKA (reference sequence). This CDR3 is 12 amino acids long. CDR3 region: CSGWGSREKLFF. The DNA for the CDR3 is TGCAGTGGTTGGGGTTCTCGCGAAAAACTGTTTTTT.

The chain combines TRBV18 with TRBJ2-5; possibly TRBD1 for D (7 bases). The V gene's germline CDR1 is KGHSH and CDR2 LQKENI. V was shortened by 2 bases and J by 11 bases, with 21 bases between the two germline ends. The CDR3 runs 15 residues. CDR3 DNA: TGTGCCAGCTCACCAACGACTAGGGGGCTGGGGGAGCAGTACTTC. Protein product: CASSPTTRGLGEQYF.

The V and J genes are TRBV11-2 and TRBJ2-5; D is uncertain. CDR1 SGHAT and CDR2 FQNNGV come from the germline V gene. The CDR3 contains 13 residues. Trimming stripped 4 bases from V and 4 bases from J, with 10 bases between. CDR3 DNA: TGTGCCAGCAGCTCAATAGGTCCAGAGACCCAGTACTTC. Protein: CASSSIGPETQYF.

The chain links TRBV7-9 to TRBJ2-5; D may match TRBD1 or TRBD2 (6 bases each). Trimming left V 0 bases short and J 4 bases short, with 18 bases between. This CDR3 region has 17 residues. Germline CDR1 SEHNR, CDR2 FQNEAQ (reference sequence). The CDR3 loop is CASSLASRGPLRETQYF. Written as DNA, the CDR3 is TGTGCCAGCAGCTTAGCCAGCCGGGGGCCCCTGAGAGAGACCCAGTACTTC.

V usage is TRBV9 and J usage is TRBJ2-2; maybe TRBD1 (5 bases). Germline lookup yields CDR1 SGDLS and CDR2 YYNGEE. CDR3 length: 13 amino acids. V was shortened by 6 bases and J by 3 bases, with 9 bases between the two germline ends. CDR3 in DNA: TGTGCCAGCACCCAGGGTTACACCGGGGAGCTGTTTTTT. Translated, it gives CASTQGYTGELFF.

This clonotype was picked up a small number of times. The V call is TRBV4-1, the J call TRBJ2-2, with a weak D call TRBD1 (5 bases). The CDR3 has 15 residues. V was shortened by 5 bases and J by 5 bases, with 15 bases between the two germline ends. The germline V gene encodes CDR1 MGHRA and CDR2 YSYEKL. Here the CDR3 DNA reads TGCGCCAGCAGCGCCACAGGTTCAGTAACCGGGGAGCTGTTTTTT. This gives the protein CASSATGSVTGELFF.

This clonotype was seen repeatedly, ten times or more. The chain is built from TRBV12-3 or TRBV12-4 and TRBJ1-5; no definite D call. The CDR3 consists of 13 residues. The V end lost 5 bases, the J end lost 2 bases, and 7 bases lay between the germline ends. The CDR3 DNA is TGTGCCAGCAGTGCCGGGGGCAATCAGCCCCAGCATTTT. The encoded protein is CASSAGGNQPQHF.